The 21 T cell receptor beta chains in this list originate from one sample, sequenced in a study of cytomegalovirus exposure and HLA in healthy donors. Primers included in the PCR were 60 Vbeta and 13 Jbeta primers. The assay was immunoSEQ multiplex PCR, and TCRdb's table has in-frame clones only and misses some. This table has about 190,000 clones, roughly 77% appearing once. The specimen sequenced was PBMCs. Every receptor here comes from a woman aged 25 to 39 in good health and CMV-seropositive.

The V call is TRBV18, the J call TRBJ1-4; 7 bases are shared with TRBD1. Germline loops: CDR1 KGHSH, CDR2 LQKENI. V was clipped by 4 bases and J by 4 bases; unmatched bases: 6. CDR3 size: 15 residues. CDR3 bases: TGTGCCAGCTCACAAGACAGGGCAATTAATGAAAAACTGTTTTTT. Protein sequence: CASSQDRAINEKLFF.

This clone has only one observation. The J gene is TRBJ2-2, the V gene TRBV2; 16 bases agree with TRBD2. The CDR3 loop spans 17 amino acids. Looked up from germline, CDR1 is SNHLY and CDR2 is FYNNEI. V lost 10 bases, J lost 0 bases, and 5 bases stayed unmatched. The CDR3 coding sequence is TGTGCCATCTCCGGGACTAGCGGGAGGGCGAACACCGGGGAGCTGTTTTTT. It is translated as CAISGTSGRANTGELFF.

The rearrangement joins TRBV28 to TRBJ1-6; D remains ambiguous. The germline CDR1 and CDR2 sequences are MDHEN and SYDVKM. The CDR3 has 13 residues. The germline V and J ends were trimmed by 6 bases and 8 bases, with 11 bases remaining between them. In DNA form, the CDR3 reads TGTGCCAGCAGCCGGGGATCGGATTCACCCCTCCACTTT. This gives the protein CASSRGSDSPLHF. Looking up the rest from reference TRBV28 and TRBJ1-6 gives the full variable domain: DVKVTQSSRYLVKRTGEKVFLECVQDMDHENMFWYRQDPGLGLRLIYFSYDVKMKEKGDIPEGYSVSREKKERFSLILESASTNQTSMYLCASSRGSDSPLHFGNGTRLTVT.

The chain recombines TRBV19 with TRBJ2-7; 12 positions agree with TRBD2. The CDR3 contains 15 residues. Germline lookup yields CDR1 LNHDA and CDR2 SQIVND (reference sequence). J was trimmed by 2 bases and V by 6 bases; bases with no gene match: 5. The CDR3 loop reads CASSLAGGRAYEQYF. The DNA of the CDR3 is TGTGCCAGTAGCCTAGCGGGAGGGAGGGCCTACGAGCAGTACTTC.

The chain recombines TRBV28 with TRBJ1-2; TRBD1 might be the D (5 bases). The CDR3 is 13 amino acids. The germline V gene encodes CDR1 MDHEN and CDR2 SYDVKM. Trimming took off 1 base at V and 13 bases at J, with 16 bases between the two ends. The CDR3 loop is CASSLSTGVGSTF. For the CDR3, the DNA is TGTGCCAGCAGTTTATCAACGGGGGTTGGGTCCACCTTC.

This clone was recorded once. CDR3 nucleotides: TGTGCCAGCAGCTTATCGGAGGCGCTCTACGAGCAGTACTTC. Amino acid sequence: CASSLSEALYEQYF. V and J are TRBV7-8 and TRBJ2-7, with TRBD2 as a possible D gene (5 bases). Per germline, CDR1 SGHVS and CDR2 FQNEAQ. This CDR3 is 14 amino acids long. V lost 2 bases and J lost 3, with 11 bases in between.

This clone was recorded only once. CDR3 in DNA: TGCAGCGTTGGGGGAGCATCTACCACCTACGAGCAGTACTTC. Translation: CSVGGASTTYEQYF. V is TRBV29-1 and J is TRBJ2-7, with D perhaps matching TRBD2 (5 bases). The CDR3 covers 14 residues. V gave up 4 bases and J gave up 2 bases, with 15 bases separating them. Looked up from germline, CDR1 is SQVTM and CDR2 is ANQGSEA.

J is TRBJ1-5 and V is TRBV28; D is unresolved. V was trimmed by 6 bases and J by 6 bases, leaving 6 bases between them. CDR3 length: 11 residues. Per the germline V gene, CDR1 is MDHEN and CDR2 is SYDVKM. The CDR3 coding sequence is TGTGCCAGCAGCGGGGTTCAGCCCCAGCATTTT. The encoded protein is CASSGVQPQHF.

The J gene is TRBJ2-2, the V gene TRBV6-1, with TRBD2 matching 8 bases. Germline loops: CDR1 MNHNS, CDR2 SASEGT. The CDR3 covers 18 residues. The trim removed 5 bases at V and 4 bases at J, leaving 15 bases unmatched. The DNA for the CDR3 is TGTGCCAGCAGTAAAGGGGCTAGCGGGTTGGTTTCCACCGGGGAGCTGTTTTTT. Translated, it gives CASSKGASGLVSTGELFF.

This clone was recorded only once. The CDR3 DNA sequence: TGTGCCAGCTCACCGACAGGGTCTGGGGCCAACGTCCTGACTTTC. This codes for CASSPTGSGANVLTF. The V call is TRBV18, the J call TRBJ2-6, with TRBD1 matching 7 bases. Trimming at V came to 3 bases and at J to 1 base, leaving 0 bases not matched to a gene. Germline CDR1 is KGHSH and CDR2 is LQKENI. The CDR3 runs 15 residues.

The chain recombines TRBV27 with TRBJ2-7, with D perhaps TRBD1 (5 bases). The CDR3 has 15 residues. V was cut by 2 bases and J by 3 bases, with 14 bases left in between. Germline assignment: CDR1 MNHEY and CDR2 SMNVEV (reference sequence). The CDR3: CASSLRGSALYEQYF. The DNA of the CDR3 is TGTGCCAGCAGTTTAAGGGGTTCAGCACTCTACGAGCAGTACTTC.

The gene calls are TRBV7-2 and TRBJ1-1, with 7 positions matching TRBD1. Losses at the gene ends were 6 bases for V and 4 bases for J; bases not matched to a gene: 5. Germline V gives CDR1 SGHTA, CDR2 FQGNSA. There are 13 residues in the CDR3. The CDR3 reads CASRQTGPTEAFF. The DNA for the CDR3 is TGTGCCAGCAGACAGACAGGGCCCACTGAAGCTTTCTTT. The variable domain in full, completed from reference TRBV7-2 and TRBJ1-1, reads GAGVSQSPSNKVTEKGKDVELRCDPISGHTALYWYRQSLGQGLEFLIYFQGNSAPDKSGLPSDRFSAERTGGSVSTLTIQRTQQEDSAVYLCASRQTGPTEAFFGQGTRLTVV.

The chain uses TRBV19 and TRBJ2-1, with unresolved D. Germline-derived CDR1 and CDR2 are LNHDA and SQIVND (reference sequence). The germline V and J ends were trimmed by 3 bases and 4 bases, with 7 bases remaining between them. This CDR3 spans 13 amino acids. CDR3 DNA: TGTGCCAGTAGTATTTCAGCGTACAATGAGCAGTTCTTC. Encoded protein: CASSISAYNEQFF.

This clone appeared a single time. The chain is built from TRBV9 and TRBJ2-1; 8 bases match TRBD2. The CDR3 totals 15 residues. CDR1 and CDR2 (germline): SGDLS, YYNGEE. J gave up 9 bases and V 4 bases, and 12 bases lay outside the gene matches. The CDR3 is CASSSPLSGSFEQFF. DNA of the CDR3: TGTGCCAGCAGCTCCCCGTTGAGCGGGAGTTTTGAGCAGTTCTTC.

The CDR3 DNA follows: TGTGCCAGCAGTGTTGAGGGACAGGGAGGCCATGGCTACACCTTC. Protein: CASSVEGQGGHGYTF. The chain links TRBV6-4 to TRBJ1-2; 9 positions agree with TRBD1. The CDR3 covers 15 residues. V lost 4 bases, J lost 6 bases, and 9 bases stayed unmatched. CDR1 and CDR2 (germline): MRHNA, SNTAGT.

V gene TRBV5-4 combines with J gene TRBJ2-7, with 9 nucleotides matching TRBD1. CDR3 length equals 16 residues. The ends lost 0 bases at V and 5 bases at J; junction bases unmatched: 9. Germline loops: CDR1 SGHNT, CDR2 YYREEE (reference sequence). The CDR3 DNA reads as TGTGCCAGCAGCTTGGGGACCGGGACAGGGCCCCACGAGCAGTACTTC. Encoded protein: CASSLGTGTGPHEQYF.

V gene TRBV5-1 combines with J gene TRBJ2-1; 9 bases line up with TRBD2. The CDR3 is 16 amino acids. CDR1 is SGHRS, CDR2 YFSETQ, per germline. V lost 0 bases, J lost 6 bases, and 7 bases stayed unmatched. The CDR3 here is CASSLGLAGPPNEQFF. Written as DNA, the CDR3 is TGCGCCAGCAGCTTGGGTCTAGCGGGACCGCCCAATGAGCAGTTCTTC.

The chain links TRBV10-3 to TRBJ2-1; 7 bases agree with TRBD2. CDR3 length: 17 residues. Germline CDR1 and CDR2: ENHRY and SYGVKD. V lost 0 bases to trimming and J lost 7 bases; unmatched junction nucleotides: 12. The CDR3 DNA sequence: TGTGCCATCAGTGAGTCGGAGCTACAGCGGGATAAGAATGAGCAGTTCTTC. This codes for CAISESELQRDKNEQFF.

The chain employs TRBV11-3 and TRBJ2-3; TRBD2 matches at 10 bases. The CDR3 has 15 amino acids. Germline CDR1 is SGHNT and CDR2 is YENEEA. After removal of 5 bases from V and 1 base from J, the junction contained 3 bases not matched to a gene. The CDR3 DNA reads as TGTGCCAGCAGCCACGGACTAGCGGGCACAGATACGCAGTATTTT. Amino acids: CASSHGLAGTDTQYF.

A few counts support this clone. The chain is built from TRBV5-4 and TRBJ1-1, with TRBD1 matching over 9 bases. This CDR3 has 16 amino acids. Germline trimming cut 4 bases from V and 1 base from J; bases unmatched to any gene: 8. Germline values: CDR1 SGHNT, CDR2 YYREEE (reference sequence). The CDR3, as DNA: TGTGCCAGCAGCCGAGGGGGACAGGGTGGGAACACTGAAGCTTTCTTT. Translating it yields CASSRGGQGGNTEAFF.

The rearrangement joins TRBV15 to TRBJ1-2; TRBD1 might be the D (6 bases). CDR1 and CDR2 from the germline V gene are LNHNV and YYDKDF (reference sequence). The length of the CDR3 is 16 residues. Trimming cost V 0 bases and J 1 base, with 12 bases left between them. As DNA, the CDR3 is TGTGCCACCAGCAGAGAGGGGCAGGGGAGTAACTATGGCTACACCTTC. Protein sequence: CATSREGQGSNYGYTF.